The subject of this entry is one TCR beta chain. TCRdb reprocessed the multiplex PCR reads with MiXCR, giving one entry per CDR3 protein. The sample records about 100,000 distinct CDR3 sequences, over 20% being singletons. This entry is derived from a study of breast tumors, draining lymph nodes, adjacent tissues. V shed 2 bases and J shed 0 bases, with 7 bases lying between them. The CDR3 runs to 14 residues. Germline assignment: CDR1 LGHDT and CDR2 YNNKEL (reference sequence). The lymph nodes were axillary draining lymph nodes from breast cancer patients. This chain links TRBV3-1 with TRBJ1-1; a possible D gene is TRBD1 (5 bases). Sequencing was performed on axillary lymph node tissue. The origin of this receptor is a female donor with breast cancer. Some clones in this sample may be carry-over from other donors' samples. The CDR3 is CASSQLGLNTEAFF. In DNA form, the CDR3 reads TGTGCCAGCAGCCAACTGGGGCTGAACACTGAAGCTTTCTTT.